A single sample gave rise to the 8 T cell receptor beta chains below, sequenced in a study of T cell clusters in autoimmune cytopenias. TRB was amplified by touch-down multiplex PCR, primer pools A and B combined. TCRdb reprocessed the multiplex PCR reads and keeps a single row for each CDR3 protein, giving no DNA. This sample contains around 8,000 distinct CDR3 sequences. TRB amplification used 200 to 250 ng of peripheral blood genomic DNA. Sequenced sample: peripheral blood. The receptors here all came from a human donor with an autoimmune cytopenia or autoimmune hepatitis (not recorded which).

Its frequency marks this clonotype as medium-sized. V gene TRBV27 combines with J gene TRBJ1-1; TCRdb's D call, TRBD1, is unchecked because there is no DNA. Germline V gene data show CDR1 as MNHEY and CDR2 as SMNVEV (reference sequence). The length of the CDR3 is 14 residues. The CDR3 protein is CASSYRGRNTEAFF.

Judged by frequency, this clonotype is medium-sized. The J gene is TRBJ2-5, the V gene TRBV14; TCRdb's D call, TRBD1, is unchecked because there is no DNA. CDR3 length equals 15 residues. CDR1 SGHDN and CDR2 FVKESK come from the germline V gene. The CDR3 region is CASSQGNTGGETQYF.

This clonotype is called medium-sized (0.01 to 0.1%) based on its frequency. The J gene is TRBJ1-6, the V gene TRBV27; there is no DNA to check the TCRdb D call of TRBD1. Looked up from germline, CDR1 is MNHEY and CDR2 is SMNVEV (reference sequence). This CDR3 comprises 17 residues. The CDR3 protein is CASSLEGQGLSNSPLHF.

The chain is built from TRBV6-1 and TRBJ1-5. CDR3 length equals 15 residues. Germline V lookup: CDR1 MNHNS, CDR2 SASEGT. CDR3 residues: CASSEAGVRNQPQHF.

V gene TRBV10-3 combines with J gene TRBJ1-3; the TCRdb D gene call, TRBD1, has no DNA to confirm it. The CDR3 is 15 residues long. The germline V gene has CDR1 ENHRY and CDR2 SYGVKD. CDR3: CAIAKTGEAGNTIYF.

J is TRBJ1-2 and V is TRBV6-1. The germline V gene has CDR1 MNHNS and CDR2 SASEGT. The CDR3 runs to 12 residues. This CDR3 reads CARRDSNYGYTF.

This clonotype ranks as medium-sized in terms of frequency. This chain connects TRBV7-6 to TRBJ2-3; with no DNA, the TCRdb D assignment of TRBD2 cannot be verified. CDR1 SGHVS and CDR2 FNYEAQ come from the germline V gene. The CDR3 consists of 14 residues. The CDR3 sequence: CASRRDSSTDTQYF.

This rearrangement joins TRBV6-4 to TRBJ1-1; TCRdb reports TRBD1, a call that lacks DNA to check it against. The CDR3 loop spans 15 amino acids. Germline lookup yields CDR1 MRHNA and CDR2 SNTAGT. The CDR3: CASSYDGRTNTEAFF.